Listed here are 20 T cell receptor beta chains from one sample, sequenced in a study of CD8+ T cells in alopecia areata. Extracted RNA was reverse transcribed, and the resulting cDNA served as sequencing template. The assay was immunoSEQ multiplex PCR, and TCRdb's table has in-frame clones only and misses some. The sample contains some 200,000 clones, roughly three fifths of which appear only once. The sample consisted of CD8+ T cells sorted from blood. These receptors all stem from a human donor in good health.

The chain joins TRBV27 to TRBJ2-7; 7 nucleotides agree with TRBD1. Germline V lookup: CDR1 MNHEY, CDR2 SMNVEV (reference sequence). V shed 3 bases, J shed 6 bases, and the junction held 5 bases outside the gene matches. The CDR3 length is 13 residues. The CDR3 here is CASSLGQSLEQYF. The CDR3 DNA is TGTGCCAGCAGTTTGGGACAGTCCCTCGAGCAGTACTTC.

The genes are TRBV25-1 and TRBJ1-1; maybe TRBD1 (5 bases). Germline CDR1 is MGHDK and CDR2 is SYGVNS. V gave up 2 bases and J gave up 8 bases, with 12 bases separating them. CDR3 length equals 13 residues. The CDR3 DNA is TGTGCCAGCAGTGAACGGGGGAGTATAGAAGCTTTCTTT. Protein product: CASSERGSIEAFF. Filled out from reference TRBV25-1 and TRBJ1-1, the complete variable domain reads EADIYQTPRYLVIGTGKKITLECSQTMGHDKMYWYQQDPGMELHLIHYSYGVNSTEKGDLSSESTVSRIRTEHFPLTLESARPSHTSQYLCASSERGSIEAFFGQGTRLTVV.

This rearrangement joins TRBV2 to TRBJ2-1; a possible D gene is TRBD2 (6 bases). This CDR3 comprises 13 residues. Germline V gene lookup returns CDR1 SNHLY and CDR2 FYNNEI. V lost 7 bases and J 15 bases, leaving 22 bases between the germline ends. CDR3 loop: CASTDLLTRVLFF. The CDR3 DNA reads as TGTGCCAGCACTGACCTCTTGACTAGGGTGCTGTTCTTC.

This chain uses TRBV4-1 with TRBJ2-2; TRBD2 agrees at 11 bases. Germline trimming cut 5 bases from V and 2 bases from J; bases unmatched to any gene: 10. CDR1 is MGHRA, CDR2 YSYEKL, per germline. The CDR3 runs to 18 residues. DNA of the CDR3: TGCGCCAGCAGCGTACTAGCGGGGGCCTCACTAAACACCGGGGAGCTGTTTTTT. Its protein is CASSVLAGASLNTGELFF.

Concerning this clone: Other nucleotide sequences in the sample specify the same CDR3. The chain carries TRBV6-6 and TRBJ2-5; D call uncertain. This CDR3 comprises 11 residues. The germline V gene encodes CDR1 MNHNY and CDR2 SVGAGI (reference sequence). The ends were cut back, 2 bases at V and 5 bases at J, with 3 bases in the middle. CDR3 residues: CASSYGETQYF. The CDR3 DNA reads TGTGCCAGCAGTTACGGGGAGACCCAGTACTTC.

The chain couples TRBV6-4 to TRBJ1-5, with D hard to call. The CDR3 runs to 15 residues. Germline CDR1 MRHNA, CDR2 SNTAGT. Trimming left V 4 bases short and J 6 bases short, with 16 bases between. As DNA, the CDR3 is TGTGCCAGCAGTGCGGGTCCCGGGGTCGGTCAGCCCCAGCATTTT. Translated, it gives CASSAGPGVGQPQHF.

The J gene is TRBJ1-3, the V gene TRBV30; no clear D gene. Between the trimmed V and J ends, which lost 8 bases and 0 bases, there was a span of 5 bases. Germline CDR1 and CDR2: GTSNPN and SVGIG (reference sequence). This CDR3 region has 11 residues. This CDR3 is CAGPSGNTIYF. CDR3 in DNA: TGTGCCGGCCCCTCTGGAAACACCATATATTTT. Full variable domain (outside the CDR3, taken from reference TRBV30 and TRBJ1-3): SQTIHQWPATLVQPVGSPLSLECTVEGTSNPNLYWYRQAAGRGLQLLFYSVGIGQISSEVPQNLSASRPQDRQFILSSKKLLLSDSGFYLCAGPSGNTIYFGEGSWLTVV.

This clone was observed once. The gene calls are TRBV30 and TRBJ1-1; D is unresolved. CDR3 length: 15 residues. CDR1 GTSNPN and CDR2 SVGIG come from the germline V gene (reference sequence). V was clipped by 5 bases and J by 5 bases, with 21 bases between them. The CDR3 nucleotides are TGTGCCTGGTCTAGCCCCCGAGGGCGAGGTACTGAAGCTTTCTTT. It codes for CAWSSPRGRGTEAFF.

This clone was counted only a few times. The rearrangement joins TRBV23-1 to TRBJ1-6; D unclear. TRBV23-1 is annotated as an ORF whose role is uncertain. The CDR3 has 14 residues. The V end was cut by 3 bases, the J end by 3 bases, with 6 bases between. The CDR3 region has the DNA TGCGCCAGCAGTCATAACAGCTATAATTCACCCCTCCACTTT. This sequence encodes CASSHNSYNSPLHF.

The chain carries TRBV7-2 and TRBJ2-7, with D uncertain. V shed 3 bases and J shed 5 bases, with 23 bases lying between them. The germline gives CDR1 SGHTA, CDR2 FQGNSA. The CDR3 is made up of 17 amino acids. This chain's CDR3 is CASSFNPDVWGSDEQYF. CDR3 DNA sequence: TGTGCCAGCAGCTTCAACCCAGACGTTTGGGGTTCCGACGAGCAGTACTTC.

The rearrangement links TRBV6-1 to TRBJ1-1, with D perhaps TRBD1 (5 bases). Trimming took 2 bases from V and 4 from J, leaving 14 bases between them. This CDR3 spans 15 amino acids. Germline CDR1 and CDR2: MNHNS and SASEGT. This CDR3 is CASSELALGGTEAFF. CDR3 nucleotide sequence: TGTGCCAGCAGTGAATTGGCCCTCGGGGGCACTGAAGCTTTCTTT.

The V call is TRBV7-9, the J call TRBJ2-2; the D is unclear. The CDR3 runs 17 residues. V lost 5 bases and J lost 0, with 16 bases in between. Per the germline V gene, CDR1 is SEHNR and CDR2 is FQNEAQ (reference sequence). CDR3 in amino acids: CASSLNRPLTNTGELFF. DNA of the CDR3: TGTGCCAGCAGCCTTAATCGCCCACTTACGAACACCGGGGAGCTGTTTTTT.

The chain couples TRBV29-1 to TRBJ1-1; 7 nucleotides align to TRBD1. This CDR3 is 14 amino acids long. In germline, CDR1 is SQVTM, CDR2 ANQGSEA. The trim removed 3 bases at V and 4 bases at J, leaving 8 bases unmatched. The CDR3 loop reads CSVEVGGPPTEAFF. The CDR3 DNA sequence: TGCAGCGTTGAGGTAGGGGGCCCTCCCACTGAAGCTTTCTTT.

The V gene is TRBV6-1, the J gene TRBJ1-2; D gene unclear. The CDR3 has 12 amino acids. V was trimmed by 2 bases and J by 8 bases, leaving 9 bases between them. Germline V CDR1 and CDR2: MNHNS, SASEGT. Here the CDR3 DNA reads TGTGCCAGCAGTGAATTCCTCGGCGGCTACACCTTC. This translates into CASSEFLGGYTF.

V is TRBV4-1 and J is TRBJ1-2, with D unresolved. Trimming removed 4 bases at V and 1 base at J, with 7 bases between. The CDR3 consists of 13 residues. Germline-derived CDR1 and CDR2 are MGHRA and YSYEKL. CDR3 nucleotide sequence: TGCGCCAGCAGCCCCACCAATAACTATGGCTACACCTTC. This translates into CASSPTNNYGYTF.

V usage is TRBV25-1 and J usage is TRBJ1-1; no definite D call. Germline CDR1 is MGHDK and CDR2 is SYGVNS. The CDR3 has 13 amino acids. Trimming left V 4 bases short and J 1 base short, with 7 bases between. CDR3 sequence: CASSVQANTEAFF. The DNA for the CDR3 is TGTGCCAGCAGTGTTCAGGCGAACACTGAAGCTTTCTTT.

The chain joins TRBV27 to TRBJ1-1; D is unclear. Germline loops: CDR1 MNHEY, CDR2 SMNVEV (reference sequence). Trimming removed 4 bases from V and 11 bases from J, with 14 bases in between. CDR3 length: 12 residues. CDR3 in amino acids: CASSSVNREAFF. The CDR3 DNA is TGTGCCAGCAGTTCCGTCAACCGGGAGGCTTTCTTT.

The genes are TRBV7-9 and TRBJ1-2, with 8 bases lining up with TRBD1. Germline V CDR1 and CDR2: SEHNR, FQNEAQ (reference sequence). The J segment lost 8 bases and the V segment lost 11 bases, leaving 19 bases of the junction unmatched. The CDR3 is 15 residues long. The CDR3 nucleotides are TGTGCCGCGCCGTCCGCCCAGGGGGCGATTTGGGGCTACACCTTC. Its protein product is CAAPSAQGAIWGYTF. Full variable domain (rest looked up from reference TRBV7-9 and TRBJ1-2): DTGVSQNPRHKITKRGQNVTFRCDPISEHNRLYWYRQTLGQGPEFLTYFQNEAQLEKSRLLSDRFSAERPKGSFSTLEIQRTEQGDSAMYLCAAPSAQGAIWGYTFGSGTRLTVV.

The chain uses TRBV29-1 and TRBJ1-5; D is perhaps TRBD1 (6 bases). Trimming shortened V by 2 bases and J by 6 bases, and 11 bases separated the two germline ends. This CDR3 comprises 13 residues. From germline, CDR1 is SQVTM and CDR2 ANQGSEA. CDR3 coding DNA: TGCAGCGTTGAACTAGGGGGGAGTCAGCCCCAGCATTTT. Amino acids: CSVELGGSQPQHF.

The V call is TRBV27, the J call TRBJ2-7; D is tentatively TRBD1 or TRBD2 (5 bases each). The germline V and J ends were trimmed by 2 bases and 7 bases, with 15 bases remaining between them. CDR3 length equals 14 residues. Germline CDR1 is MNHEY and CDR2 is SMNVEV (reference sequence). DNA for the CDR3: TGTGCCAGCAGTTTAGGGACCGAACCGAGAGAGCAGTACTTC. Residues: CASSLGTEPREQYF.